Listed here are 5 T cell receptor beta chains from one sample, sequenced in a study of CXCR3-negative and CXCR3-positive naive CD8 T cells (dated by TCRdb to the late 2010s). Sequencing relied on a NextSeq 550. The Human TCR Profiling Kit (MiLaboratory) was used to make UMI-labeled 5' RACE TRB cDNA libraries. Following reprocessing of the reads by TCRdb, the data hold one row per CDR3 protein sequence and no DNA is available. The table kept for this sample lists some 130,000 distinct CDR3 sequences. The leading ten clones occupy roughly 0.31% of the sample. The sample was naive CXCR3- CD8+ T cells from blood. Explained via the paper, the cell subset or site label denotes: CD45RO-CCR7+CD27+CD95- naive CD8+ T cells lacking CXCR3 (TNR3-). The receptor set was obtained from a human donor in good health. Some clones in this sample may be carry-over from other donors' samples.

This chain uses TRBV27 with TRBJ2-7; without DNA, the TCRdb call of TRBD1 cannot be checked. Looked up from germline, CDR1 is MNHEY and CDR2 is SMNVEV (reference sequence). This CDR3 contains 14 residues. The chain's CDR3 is CASSFQGSVHEQYF.

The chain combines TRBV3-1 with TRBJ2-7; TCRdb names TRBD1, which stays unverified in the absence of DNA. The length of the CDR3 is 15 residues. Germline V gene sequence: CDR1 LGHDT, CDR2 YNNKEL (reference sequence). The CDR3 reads CASSQSGTPKGEQYF.

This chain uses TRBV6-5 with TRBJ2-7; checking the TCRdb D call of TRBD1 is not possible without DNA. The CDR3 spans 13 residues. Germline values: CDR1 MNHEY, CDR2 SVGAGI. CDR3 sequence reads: CASRPGVNYEQYF.

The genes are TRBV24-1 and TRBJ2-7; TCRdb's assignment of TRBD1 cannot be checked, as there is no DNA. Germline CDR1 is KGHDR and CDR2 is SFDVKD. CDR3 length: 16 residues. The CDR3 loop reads CASLWNDRDTLYEQYF.

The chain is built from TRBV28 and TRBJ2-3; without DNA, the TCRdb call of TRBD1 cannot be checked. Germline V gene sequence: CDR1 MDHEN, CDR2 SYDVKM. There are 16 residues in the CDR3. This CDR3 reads CASSLLSGQGSPLQYF.